This entry is about one T cell receptor (beta chain). The target antigen is unknown. The data derive from a study of long-term antiretroviral therapy in people with HIV. Findings and limits, study-wide: Post-treatment diversity went higher with ART but stayed below transplant donor controls.

CDR3 size: 17 residues. Germline values: CDR1 SEHNR, CDR2 FQNEAQ (reference sequence). With V trimmed by 3 bases and J by 3 bases, 4 bases remained unmatched. Runs used v3.0 of the immunoSEQ assay and were done at survey level. Libraries were prepared by immunoSEQ multiplex PCR; TCRdb keeps only in-frame clonotypes and omits some of them. The sample lists roughly 18,000 clones; 75% to 90% were seen once. The sequencing used unsorted PBMCs, collected 4.2 years after starting antiretroviral therapy. This chain uses TRBV7-9 with TRBJ2-3, with TRBD2 matching over 15 bases. This sequence was found in a man aged 50 to 60 with HIV. Here the CDR3 reads CASSFAGLAGGTDTQYF. The DNA of the CDR3 is TGTGCCAGCAGCTTCGCGGGACTAGCGGGGGGAACAGATACGCAGTATTTT.